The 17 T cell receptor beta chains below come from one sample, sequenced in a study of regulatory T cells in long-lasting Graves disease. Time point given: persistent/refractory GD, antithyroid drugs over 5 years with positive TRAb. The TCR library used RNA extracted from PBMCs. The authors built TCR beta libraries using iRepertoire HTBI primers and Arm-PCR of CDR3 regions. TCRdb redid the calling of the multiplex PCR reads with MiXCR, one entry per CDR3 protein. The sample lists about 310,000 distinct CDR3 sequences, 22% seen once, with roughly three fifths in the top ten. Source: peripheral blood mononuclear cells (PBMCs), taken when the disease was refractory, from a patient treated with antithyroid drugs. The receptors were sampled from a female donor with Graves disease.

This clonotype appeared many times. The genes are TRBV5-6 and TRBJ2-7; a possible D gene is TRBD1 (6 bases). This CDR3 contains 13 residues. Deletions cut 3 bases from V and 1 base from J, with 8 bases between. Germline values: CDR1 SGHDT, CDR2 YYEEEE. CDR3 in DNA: TGTGCCAGCAGCTGGGGACAATCCTACGAGCAGTACTTC. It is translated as CASSWGQSYEQYF.

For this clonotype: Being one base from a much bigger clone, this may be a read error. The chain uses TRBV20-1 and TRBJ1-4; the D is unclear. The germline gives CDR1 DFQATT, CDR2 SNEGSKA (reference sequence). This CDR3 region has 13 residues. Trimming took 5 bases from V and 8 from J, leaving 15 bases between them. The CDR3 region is CSARTLAGEKLFF. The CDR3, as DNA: TGCAGTGCTCGGACCCTCGCGGGGGAAAAACTGTTTTTT.

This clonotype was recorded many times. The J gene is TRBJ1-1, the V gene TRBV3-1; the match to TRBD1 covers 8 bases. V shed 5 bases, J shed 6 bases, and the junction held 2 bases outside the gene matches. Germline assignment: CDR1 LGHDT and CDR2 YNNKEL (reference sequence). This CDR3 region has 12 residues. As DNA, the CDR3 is TGTGCCAGCAGCAGCAGGGGGCCTGAAGCTTTCTTT. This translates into CASSSRGPEAFF.

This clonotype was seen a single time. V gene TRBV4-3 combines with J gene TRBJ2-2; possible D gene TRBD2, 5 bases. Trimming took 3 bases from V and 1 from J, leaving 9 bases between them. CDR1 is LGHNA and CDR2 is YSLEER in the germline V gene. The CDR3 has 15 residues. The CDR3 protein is CASSHGGGNTGELFF. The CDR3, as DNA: TGCGCCAGCAGCCACGGCGGAGGGAACACCGGGGAGCTGTTTTTT.

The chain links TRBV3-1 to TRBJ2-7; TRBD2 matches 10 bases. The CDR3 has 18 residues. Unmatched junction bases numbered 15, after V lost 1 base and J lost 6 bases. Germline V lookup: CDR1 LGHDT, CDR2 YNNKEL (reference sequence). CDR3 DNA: TGTGCCAGCAGCCAAGCACAGCCTAGCGGGAGAGGAAAGGGCGAGCAGTACTTC. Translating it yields CASSQAQPSGRGKGEQYF.

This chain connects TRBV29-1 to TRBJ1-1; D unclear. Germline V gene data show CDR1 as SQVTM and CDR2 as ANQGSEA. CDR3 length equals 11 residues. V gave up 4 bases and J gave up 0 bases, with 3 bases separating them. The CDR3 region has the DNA TGCAGCGTTGGGGTGAACACTGAAGCTTTCTTT. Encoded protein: CSVGVNTEAFF.

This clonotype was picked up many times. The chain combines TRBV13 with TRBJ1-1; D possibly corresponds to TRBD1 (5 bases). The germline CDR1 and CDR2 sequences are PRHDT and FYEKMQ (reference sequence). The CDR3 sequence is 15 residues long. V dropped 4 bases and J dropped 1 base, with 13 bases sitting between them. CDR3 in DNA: TGTGCCAGCAGCTCCACCAGGGAGGGGAACACTGAAGCTTTCTTT. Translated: CASSSTREGNTEAFF.

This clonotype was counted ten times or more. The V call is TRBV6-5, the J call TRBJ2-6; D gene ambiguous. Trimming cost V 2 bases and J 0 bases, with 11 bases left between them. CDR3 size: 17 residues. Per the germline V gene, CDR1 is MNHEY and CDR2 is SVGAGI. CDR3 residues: CASSYDAVSSGANVLTF. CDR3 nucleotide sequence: TGTGCCAGCAGTTACGATGCAGTTAGCTCTGGGGCCAACGTCCTGACTTTC.

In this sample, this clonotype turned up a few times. The CDR3 sequence is CSAEEQEGSPPEGTQYF. Written as DNA, the CDR3 is TGCAGCGCCGAAGAACAGGAGGGGAGTCCACCCGAAGGGACCCAGTACTTC. The chain employs TRBV29-1 and TRBJ2-1, with D perhaps TRBD2 (6 bases). The J call may be mistaken, given a closer DNA end match to TRBJ2-5. In germline, CDR1 is SQVTM, CDR2 ANQGSEA. The CDR3 sequence is 17 residues long.

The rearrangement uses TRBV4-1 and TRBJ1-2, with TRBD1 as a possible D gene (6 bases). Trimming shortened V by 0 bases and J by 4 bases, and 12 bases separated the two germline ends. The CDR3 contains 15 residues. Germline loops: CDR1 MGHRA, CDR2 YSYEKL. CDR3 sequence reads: CASSQETGGGYGYTF. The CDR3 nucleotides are TGCGCCAGCAGCCAAGAGACGGGGGGCGGCTATGGCTACACCTTC.

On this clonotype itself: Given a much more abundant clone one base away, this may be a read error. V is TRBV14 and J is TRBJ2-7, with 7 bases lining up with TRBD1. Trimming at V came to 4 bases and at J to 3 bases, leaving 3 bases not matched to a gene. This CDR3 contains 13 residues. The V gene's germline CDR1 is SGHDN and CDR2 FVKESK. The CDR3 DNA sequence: TGTGCCAGCAGCCCGACAGGGTTCTACGAGCAGTACTTC. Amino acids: CASSPTGFYEQYF.

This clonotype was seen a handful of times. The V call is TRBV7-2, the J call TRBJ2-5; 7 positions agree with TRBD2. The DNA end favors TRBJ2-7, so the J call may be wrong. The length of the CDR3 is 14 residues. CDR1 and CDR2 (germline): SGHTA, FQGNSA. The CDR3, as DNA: TGTGCCAGCAGCTGGAGCGGGACCGCCTACGAGCAGTACTTC. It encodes CASSWSGTAYEQYF.

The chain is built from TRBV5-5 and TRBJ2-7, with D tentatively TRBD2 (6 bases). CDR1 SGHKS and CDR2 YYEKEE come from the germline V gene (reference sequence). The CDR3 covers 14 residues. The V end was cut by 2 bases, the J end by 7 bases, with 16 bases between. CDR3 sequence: CASSLRGLFGEQYF. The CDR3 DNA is TGTGCCAGCAGCTTAAGGGGACTTTTTGGAGAGCAGTACTTC.

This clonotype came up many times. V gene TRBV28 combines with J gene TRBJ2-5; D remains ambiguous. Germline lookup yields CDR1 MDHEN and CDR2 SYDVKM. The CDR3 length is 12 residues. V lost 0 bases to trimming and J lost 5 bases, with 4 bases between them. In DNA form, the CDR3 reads TGTGCCAGCAGTTTATGGTTCGAGACCCAGTACTTC. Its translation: CASSLWFETQYF. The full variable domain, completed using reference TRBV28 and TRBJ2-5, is DVKVTQSSRYLVKRTGEKVFLECVQDMDHENMFWYRQDPGLGLRLIYFSYDVKMKEKGDIPEGYSVSREKKERFSLILESASTNQTSMYLCASSLWFETQYFGPGTRLLVL.

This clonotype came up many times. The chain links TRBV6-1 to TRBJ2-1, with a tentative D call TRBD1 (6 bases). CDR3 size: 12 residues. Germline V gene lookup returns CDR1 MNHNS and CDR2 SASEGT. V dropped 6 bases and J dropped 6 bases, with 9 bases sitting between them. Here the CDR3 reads CASSTQGNEQFF. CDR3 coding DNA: TGTGCCAGCAGCACACAGGGCAATGAGCAGTTCTTC.

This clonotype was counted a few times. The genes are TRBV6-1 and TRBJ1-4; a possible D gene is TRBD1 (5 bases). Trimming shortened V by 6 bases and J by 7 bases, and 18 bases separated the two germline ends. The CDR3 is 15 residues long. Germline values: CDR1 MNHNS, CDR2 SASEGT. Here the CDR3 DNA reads TGTGCCAGCAGGACCCACGCGGGGCGGAGTGAAAAACTGTTTTTT. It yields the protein CASRTHAGRSEKLFF.

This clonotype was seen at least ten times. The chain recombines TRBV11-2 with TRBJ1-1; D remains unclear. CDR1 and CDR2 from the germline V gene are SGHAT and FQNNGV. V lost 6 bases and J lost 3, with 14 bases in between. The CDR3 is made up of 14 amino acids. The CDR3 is CASRFDGIHTEAFF. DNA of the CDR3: TGTGCCAGCAGATTCGACGGGATTCACACTGAAGCTTTCTTT.